Presented here are 14 T cell receptor beta chains from one specimen sequenced in a study of blood T cell repertoires in COVID-19. Libraries were prepared by immunoSEQ multiplex PCR; TCRdb keeps only in-frame clonotypes and omits some of them. This sample carries nearly 200,000 clones, under 90% of them seen once, and the ten largest clones take less than 20%. The sample consisted of peripheral blood. Every receptor here comes from a human donor in a cohort sampled during active COVID-19.

This chain uses TRBV12-3 or TRBV12-4 with TRBJ2-5; D is unresolved. The V gene lost 7 bases and the J gene lost 1 base, with 10 bases spanning the gap. This CDR3 has 13 residues. CDR3 sequence: CASTWSPQETQYF. CDR3 bases: TGTGCCAGCACCTGGAGTCCCCAAGAGACCCAGTACTTC.

The chain employs TRBV18 and TRBJ2-2; TRBD1 might be the D (5 bases). The germline CDR1 and CDR2 sequences are KGHSH and LQKENI. The CDR3 sequence is 16 residues long. Trimming took 1 base from V and 2 from J, leaving 11 bases between them. The DNA for the CDR3 is TGTGCCAGCTCACCACAGGTACAGGTCAACACCGGGGAGCTGTTTTTT. Its translation is CASSPQVQVNTGELFF. The variable domain in full, with the rest retrieved from reference TRBV18 and TRBJ2-2, is NAGVMQNPRHLVRRRGQEARLRCSPMKGHSHVYWYRQLPEEGLKFMVYLQKENIIDESGMPKERFSAEFPKEGPSILRIQQVVRGDSAAYFCASSPQVQVNTGELFFGEGSRLTVL.

The chain carries TRBV7-2 and TRBJ2-5; 9 bases map to TRBD2. This CDR3 has 16 amino acids. CDR1 and CDR2 from the germline V gene are SGHTA and FQGNSA. V was clipped by 1 base and J by 4 bases; unmatched bases: 7. CDR3 bases: TGTGCCAGCAGCTTAGGTCAGCGGGGGGCTGGAGAGACCCAGTACTTC. This gives the protein CASSLGQRGAGETQYF.

This sequence joins TRBV11-3 and TRBJ2-7; TRBD2 aligns across 9 bases. V was clipped by 2 bases and J by 2 bases; unmatched bases: 4. The CDR3 contains 15 residues. Germline assignment: CDR1 SGHNT and CDR2 YENEEA. The CDR3: CASSLHSGSAYEQYF. The CDR3 nucleotides read TGTGCCAGCAGCTTACATAGCGGGAGTGCCTACGAGCAGTACTTC. Based on the CDR3 plus reference TRBV11-3 and TRBJ2-7, the full variable domain is EAGVVQSPRYKIIEKKQPVAFWCNPISGHNTLYWYLQNLGQGPELLIRYENEEAVDDSQLPKDRFSAERLKGVDSTLKIQPAELGDSAVYLCASSLHSGSAYEQYFGPGTRLTVT.

V gene TRBV27 combines with J gene TRBJ1-6, with a weak D call TRBD1 (6 bases). The germline V gene has CDR1 MNHEY and CDR2 SMNVEV (reference sequence). V was shortened by 6 bases and J by 7 bases, with 13 bases between the two germline ends. CDR3 length equals 14 residues. The DNA of the CDR3 is TGTGCCAGCAGGGACAGTAGGGGCAATTCACCCCTCCACTTT. Translating gives CASRDSRGNSPLHF.

The chain combines TRBV29-1 with TRBJ1-5; D might be TRBD1 (5 bases). This CDR3 has 14 amino acids. The V end lost 6 bases, the J end lost 5 bases, and 17 bases lay between the germline ends. In germline, CDR1 is SQVTM, CDR2 ANQGSEA. Here the CDR3 DNA reads TGCAGCGTCACGGGGGGAGGGTTGGATCAGCCCCAGCATTTT. Its translation: CSVTGGGLDQPQHF.

The chain has TRBV5-6 and TRBJ2-3, with D possibly TRBD2 on 6 matching bases. Germline V gives CDR1 SGHDT, CDR2 YYEEEE. V was trimmed by 0 bases and J by 2 bases, leaving 10 bases between them. CDR3 length equals 15 residues. This chain's CDR3 is CASSLVSGYTDTQYF. DNA for the CDR3: TGTGCCAGCAGCTTGGTTAGCGGTTACACAGATACGCAGTATTTT.

The CDR3 here is CASSPGRGEAFF. CDR3 nucleotides: TGTGCCAGCAGCCCCGGCCGGGGTGAAGCTTTCTTT. The rearrangement joins TRBV12-3 or TRBV12-4 to TRBJ1-1; D call uncertain. V lost 6 bases to trimming and J lost 7 bases, with 12 bases between them. The CDR3 has 12 residues.

The rearrangement joins TRBV4-1 to TRBJ2-5; perhaps TRBD2 as D (6 bases). V shed 2 bases and J shed 1 base, with 11 bases lying between them. The CDR3 is made up of 15 amino acids. Germline loops: CDR1 MGHRA, CDR2 YSYEKL. The CDR3 coding sequence is TGCGCCAGCAGCCAACTTCGGGACTCCCAAGAGACCCAGTACTTC. The encoded protein is CASSQLRDSQETQYF.

CDR3 amino acids: CASRGSNSPLHF. Here the CDR3 DNA reads TGTGCCAGCAGGGGCTCGAATTCACCCCTCCACTTT. This sequence joins TRBV7-3 and TRBJ1-6; D gene ambiguous. The ends were cut back, 6 bases at V and 7 bases at J, with 7 bases in the middle. CDR3 length equals 12 residues. The germline gives CDR1 SGHTA, CDR2 FQGTGA.

V usage is TRBV20-1 and J usage is TRBJ2-3; the D is unclear. This CDR3 region has 10 residues. Germline V lookup: CDR1 DFQATT, CDR2 SNEGSKA (reference sequence). Trimming shortened V by 4 bases and J by 13 bases, and 12 bases separated the two germline ends. DNA for the CDR3: TGCAGTGCTATATCTCGGGTGGAGTATTTT. It encodes CSAISRVEYF.

This rearrangement joins TRBV9 to TRBJ2-5; the match to TRBD2 covers 15 bases. V lost 4 bases and J lost 7; bases outside the gene matches: 14. CDR3 length equals 18 residues. Per germline, CDR1 SGDLS and CDR2 YYNGEE. DNA of the CDR3: TGTGCCAGCAGCCCCCCCTTTCGGACTAGCGGGGGGGTGGGGACCCAGTACTTC. This encodes CASSPPFRTSGGVGTQYF.

A remark on this clone: One junction end does not reproduce the germline sequence, and a read error may be involved. The chain recombines TRBV6-5 with TRBJ2-7, with D possibly matching TRBD1 (5 bases). Looked up from germline, CDR1 is MNHEY and CDR2 is SVGAGI. This CDR3 region has 12 residues. CDR3 bases: TGTGCAAGCAAGGGGCCCAACTACGAGCAGTACTTC. Encoded protein: CASKGPNYEQYF.

CDR3 coding DNA: TGTGCCAGCACCAAAAACCTCCAGGGGCGCACAGATACGCAGTATTTT. Its protein is CASTKNLQGRTDTQYF. The gene calls are TRBV21-1 and TRBJ2-3; the D call of TRBD1 is as the table states it, not checked on the DNA. TRBV21-1 represents a pseudogene. There are 16 residues in the CDR3.